Each of the 15 T cell receptor beta chains below was sequenced from the same sample in a study of T-cell reconstitution after alpha-beta-depleted transplantation in children. As it was prepared, the TCRbeta library received unique molecular identifiers. MiXCR, run by TCRdb on the PCR reads, gives a single entry per CDR3 protein. The data show 480,000 or so distinct CDR3 sequences, roughly a tenth seen once. Sequences were derived from PBMCs, sampled before TCRalphabeta/CD19-depleted stem cell transplant. Every receptor here comes from a child between 2 and 9 years old with inherited bone marrow failure, due to receive a stem cell transplant.

In its sample, this clonotype was seen many times. This chain joins TRBV15 and TRBJ2-1, with D maybe TRBD2 (5 bases). Trimming shortened V by 1 base and J by 10 bases, and 5 bases separated the two germline ends. This CDR3 region has 11 residues. Germline loops: CDR1 LNHNV, CDR2 YYDKDF (reference sequence). The CDR3 sequence is CATSRGGEQFF. In nucleotides, the CDR3 is TGTGCCACCAGCAGAGGAGGGGAGCAGTTCTTC.

This clonotype was picked up many times. This chain uses TRBV27 with TRBJ2-1; no reliable D call. V was cut by 10 bases and J by 0 bases, with 13 bases left in between. The germline V gene has CDR1 MNHEY and CDR2 SMNVEV (reference sequence). The CDR3 spans 14 residues. The CDR3 DNA reads TGTGCCACCGCATCCCTTAGCTCCTACAATGAGCAGTTCTTC. This encodes CATASLSSYNEQFF.

This clonotype was observed many times. The V gene is TRBV9, the J gene TRBJ2-1; no firm D call. Germline lookup yields CDR1 SGDLS and CDR2 YYNGEE. The CDR3 runs 13 residues. V lost 0 bases to trimming and J lost 4 bases, with 5 bases between them. The CDR3 DNA is TGTGCCAGCAGCGTAGCCGCATACAATGAGCAGTTCTTC. It encodes CASSVAAYNEQFF.

This clonotype was seen only a few times. The J gene is TRBJ1-5, the V gene TRBV11-2, with D unresolved. Per germline, CDR1 SGHAT and CDR2 FQNNGV. V was pared by 1 base and J by 6 bases, with 13 bases between. The CDR3 has 15 amino acids. CDR3 loop: CASSLVGTGGQPQHF. In nucleotides, the CDR3 is TGTGCCAGCAGCTTAGTCGGAACGGGAGGTCAGCCCCAGCATTTT.

This clonotype was seen repeatedly, ten times or more. The V call is TRBV20-1, the J call TRBJ2-3, with TRBD2 identical over 14 bases. J gave up 2 bases and V 5 bases, and 6 bases lay outside the gene matches. The CDR3 length is 16 residues. Germline V gene lookup returns CDR1 DFQATT and CDR2 SNEGSKA (reference sequence). The CDR3 DNA reads TGCAGTGCTCCAGGGACTAGCGGGAGCCCCACAGATACGCAGTATTTT. Protein: CSAPGTSGSPTDTQYF.

V usage is TRBV6-2 or TRBV6-3 and J usage is TRBJ2-1; D may be TRBD2 (6 bases). With 8 bases removed from V and 5 bases from J, the gap between germline ends came to 16 bases. CDR1 MNHEY and CDR2 SVGEGT come from the germline V gene. The CDR3 runs to 14 residues. The CDR3 bases are TGTGCCAGCGCGACTAGGACTCCGAACAATGAGCAGTTCTTC. It specifies CASATRTPNNEQFF.

This clonotype was detected many times. The chain uses TRBV10-2 and TRBJ2-1, with 7 positions matching TRBD1. The germline gives CDR1 WSHSY, CDR2 SAAADI. Germline trimming cut 10 bases from V and 7 bases from J; bases unmatched to any gene: 10. The CDR3 extends over 13 amino acids. The CDR3 coding sequence is TGCGCCATCGGGGTCAGGGGGTTAAATGAGCAGTTCTTC. Translation gives CAIGVRGLNEQFF.

The CDR3 spells CASSLLSAGGTDTQYF. The DNA for the CDR3 is TGTGCCAGCAGCTTGCTCTCGGCGGGGGGCACAGATACGCAGTATTTT. V gene TRBV5-5 combines with J gene TRBJ2-3; 7 bases are shared with TRBD2. Losses at the gene ends were 1 base for V and 1 base for J; bases not matched to a gene: 6. CDR1 is SGHKS, CDR2 YYEKEE, per germline (reference sequence). CDR3 length equals 16 residues.

This clonotype has a count of ten or more. The rearrangement joins TRBV11-2 to TRBJ2-2, with 7 nucleotides matching TRBD1. Germline lookup yields CDR1 SGHAT and CDR2 FQNNGV. V lost 5 bases and J lost 3; bases outside the gene matches: 9. The CDR3 runs to 16 residues. The CDR3 here is CASSPPRGQYTGELFF. In DNA, the CDR3 is TGTGCCAGCAGCCCCCCGAGGGGACAGTACACCGGGGAGCTGTTTTTT.

This clonotype was detected only once. The chain couples TRBV29-1 to TRBJ2-1, with D perhaps TRBD2 (6 bases). V lost 8 bases to trimming and J lost 8 bases, with 13 bases between them. The CDR3 is made up of 11 amino acids. From germline, CDR1 is SQVTM and CDR2 ANQGSEA. The CDR3 nucleotides read TGCAGCCCCCGGCCGGGGGATGAGCAGTTCTTC. This codes for CSPRPGDEQFF.

This clonotype was counted ten times or more. J is TRBJ2-7 and V is TRBV3-1; D gene ambiguous. Germline assignment: CDR1 LGHDT and CDR2 YNNKEL (reference sequence). V lost 0 bases and J 2 bases, leaving 8 bases between the germline ends. This CDR3 has 14 residues. CDR3 sequence: CASSQEVGAYEQYF. CDR3 sequence (DNA): TGTGCCAGCAGCCAAGAAGTTGGGGCCTACGAGCAGTACTTC.

This clonotype showed up many times. The chain uses TRBV24-1 and TRBJ2-2; D possibly corresponds to TRBD2 (6 bases). Trimming removed 10 bases from V and 5 bases from J, with 13 bases in between. Germline V gives CDR1 KGHDR, CDR2 SFDVKD. This CDR3 region has 13 residues. CDR3 protein: CATEGGGTGELFF. The CDR3 DNA reads TGTGCCACGGAGGGTGGAGGGACCGGGGAGCTGTTTTTT.

This clonotype was observed many times. The rearrangement joins TRBV7-2 to TRBJ2-1; 9 nucleotides match TRBD2. V trimming: 5 bases; J trimming: 9 bases; junction bases outside the gene matches: 8. This CDR3 has 14 residues. Germline CDR1 reads SGHTA; CDR2 reads FQGNSA. The CDR3 DNA reads TGTGCCAGCAGCGTCCTAGCGGGATCCTCTGAGCAGTTCTTC. Its protein is CASSVLAGSSEQFF.

This clonotype was detected a few times. The chain uses TRBV28 and TRBJ2-6; D is perhaps TRBD1 (5 bases). Looked up from germline, CDR1 is MDHEN and CDR2 is SYDVKM. Trimming took 6 bases from V and 0 from J, leaving 18 bases between them. The CDR3 is 18 amino acids. The CDR3 DNA reads TGTGCCAGCAGCCCACCCTCCAGGGCCCTCTCTGGGGCCAACGTCCTGACTTTC. Translation gives CASSPPSRALSGANVLTF.

This clonotype occurred many times. This chain's CDR3 is CSVEDLRQIAGANVLTF. CDR3 nucleotides: TGCAGCGTTGAAGATCTTCGACAGATTGCTGGGGCCAACGTCCTGACTTTC. The V call is TRBV29-1, the J call TRBJ2-6; TRBD1 is a possible D gene (5 bases). Trimming took off 0 bases at V and 2 bases at J, with 14 bases between the two ends. CDR1 SQVTM and CDR2 ANQGSEA come from the germline V gene. This CDR3 spans 17 amino acids.